This T cell receptor (beta chain) was found in a study of cytomegalovirus exposure and HLA in healthy donors. Overall study results and limits: Reportedly, cytomegalovirus status was diagnosed with high sensitivity and specificity. It was found in a later analysis that first-cohort TCR clusters tended to co-occur in the 90 to 150 validation repertoires. Associated with cytomegalovirus, according to the listing, were some 180 TCR beta chains.

There are 14 residues in the CDR3. Germline CDR1 and CDR2: SGHDT and YYEEEE. Unmatched junction bases numbered 5, after V lost 6 bases and J lost 2 bases. Concerning this clone: Antigen specificity is unknown.

The donors were in the approximately 130-subject validation cohort; that cohort was separate from the approximately 670-subject first cohort. Measured with immunoSEQ multiplex PCR; TCRdb has only the in-frame clones, and not every one. This sample has about 140,000 clones, with less than 90% found just once. The chain links TRBV5-6 to TRBJ1-2, with 9 bases matching TRBD1. The specimen was PBMCs. This TCR came from a man aged 18 to 29 in good health and CMV-seronegative. The CDR3 region is CASTYGTGNYGYTF. The CDR3, as DNA: TGTGCCAGCACATACGGGACAGGGAACTATGGCTACACCTTC.